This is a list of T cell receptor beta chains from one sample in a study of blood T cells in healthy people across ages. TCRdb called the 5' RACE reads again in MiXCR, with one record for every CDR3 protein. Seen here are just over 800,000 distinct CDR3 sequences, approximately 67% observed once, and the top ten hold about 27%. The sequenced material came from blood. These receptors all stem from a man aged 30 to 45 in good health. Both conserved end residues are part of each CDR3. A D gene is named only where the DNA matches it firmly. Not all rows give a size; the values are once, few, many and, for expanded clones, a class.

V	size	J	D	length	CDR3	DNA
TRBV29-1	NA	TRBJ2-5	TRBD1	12	CSVSRGHETQYF	TGCAGCGTTAGCAGGGGGCATGAGACCCAGTACTTC
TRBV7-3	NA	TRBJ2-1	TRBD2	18	CASSPRLAGGSTHNEQFF	TGTGCCAGCAGCCCACGACTAGCGGGGGGGAGTACACACAATGAGCAGTTCTTC
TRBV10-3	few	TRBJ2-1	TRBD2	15	CAISEEGRGVYEQFF	TGTGCCATCAGTGAGGAGGGGCGGGGGGTCTATGAGCAGTTCTTC
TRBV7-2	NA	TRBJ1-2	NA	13	CAAETDGNYGYTF	TGTGCCGCAGAAACAGACGGAAACTATGGCTACACCTTC
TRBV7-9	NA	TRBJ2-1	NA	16	CASSLGQGWVLDEQFF	TGTGCCAGCAGCTTAGGGCAGGGTTGGGTGCTGGATGAGCAGTTCTTC
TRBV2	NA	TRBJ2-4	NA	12	CASREDVDIQYF	TGTGCCAGCAGGGAGGACGTTGACATTCAGTACTTC
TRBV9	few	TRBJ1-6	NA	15	CASSPGGGYNSPLHF	TGTGCCAGCAGCCCGGGCGGGGGTTATAATTCACCCCTCCACTTT
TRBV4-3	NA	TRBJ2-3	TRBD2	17	CASSQDAGRGTTDTQYF	TGCGCCAGCAGCCAAGATGCGGGGCGGGGGACGACAGATACGCAGTATTTT
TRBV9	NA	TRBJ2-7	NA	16	CASSPQPGPTPSEQYF	TGTGCCAGCAGCCCTCAACCCGGGCCCACCCCTTCCGAGCAGTACTTC
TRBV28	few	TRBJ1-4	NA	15	CASSLSRGVDEKLFF	TGTGCCAGCAGTTTATCGAGGGGCGTGGATGAAAAACTGTTTTTT
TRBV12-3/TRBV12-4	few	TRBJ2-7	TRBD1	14	CASSFLSGGYEQYF	TGTGCCAGCAGTTTTTTGTCAGGGGGCTACGAGCAGTACTTC
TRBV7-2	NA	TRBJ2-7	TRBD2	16	CASSLGLAGVSDEQYF	TGTGCCAGCAGCTTAGGACTAGCGGGGGTGTCCGACGAGCAGTACTTC
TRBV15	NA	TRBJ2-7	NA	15	CATSREGGVDHEQYF	TGTGCCACCAGCAGAGAAGGGGGGGTCGACCACGAGCAGTACTTC
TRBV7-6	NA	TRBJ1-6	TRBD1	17	CASPQGDRDHMDSPLHF	TGTGCCAGTCCACAAGGGGACAGGGACCATATGGATTCACCCCTCCACTTT
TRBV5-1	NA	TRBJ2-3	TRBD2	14	CASGLTSGGDTQYF	TGCGCCAGCGGATTGACTAGCGGGGGAGATACGCAGTATTTT
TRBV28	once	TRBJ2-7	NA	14	CASRLGGTAHEQYF	TGTGCCAGCAGGCTAGGAGGGACGGCCCACGAGCAGTACTTC
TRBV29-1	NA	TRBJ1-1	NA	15	CSVVFGQWRDTEAFF	TGCAGCGTTGTATTTGGACAGTGGAGGGACACTGAAGCTTTCTTT
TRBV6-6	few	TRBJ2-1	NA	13	CASSSGIYNEQFF	TGTGCCAGCAGTTCCGGGATATACAATGAGCAGTTCTTC
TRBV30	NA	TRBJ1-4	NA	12	CAFTMGYKKLFF	TGTGCCTTTACGATGGGATACAAAAAACTGTTTTTT
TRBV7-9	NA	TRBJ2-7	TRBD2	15	CASSRELAGKHEQYF	TGTGCCAGCAGCCGAGAACTAGCGGGGAAACACGAGCAGTACTTC
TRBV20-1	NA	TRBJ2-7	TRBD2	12	CSAQRENNEQYF	TGCAGTGCCCAGCGGGAGAACAATGAGCAGTACTTC
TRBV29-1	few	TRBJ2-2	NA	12	CSVGTNTGELFF	TGCAGCGTTGGGACTAACACCGGGGAGCTGTTTTTT
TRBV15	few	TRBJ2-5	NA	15	CATSRLSGGAETQYF	TGTGCCACCAGCAGACTATCCGGGGGCGCGGAGACCCAGTACTTC
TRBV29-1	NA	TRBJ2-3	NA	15	CSVDSPSGVGDTQYF	TGCAGCGTTGATAGTCCCAGCGGTGTGGGAGATACGCAGTATTTT
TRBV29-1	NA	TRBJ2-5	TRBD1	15	CSVGKSGTGEETQYF	TGCAGCGTTGGCAAGAGTGGGACAGGGGAAGAGACCCAGTACTTC
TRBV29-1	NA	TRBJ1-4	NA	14	CSVETGAVDEKLFF	TGCAGCGTTGAAACGGGGGCCGTGGATGAAAAACTGTTTTTT
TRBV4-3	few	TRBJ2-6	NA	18	CASSPTGTRSSGANVLTF	TGCGCCAGCAGCCCGACTGGGACTCGAAGCTCTGGGGCCAACGTCCTGACTTTC
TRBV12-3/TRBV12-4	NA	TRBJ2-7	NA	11	CASAQGDEQYF	TGTGCCAGCGCACAGGGCGACGAGCAGTACTTC
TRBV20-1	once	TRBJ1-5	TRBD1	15	CSARWGTGLNQPQHF	TGCAGTGCTAGGTGGGGGACAGGCCTCAATCAGCCCCAGCATTTT
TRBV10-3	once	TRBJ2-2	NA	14	CAISQGRGSGELFF	TGTGCCATCAGCCAGGGCCGAGGGAGCGGGGAGCTGTTTTTT
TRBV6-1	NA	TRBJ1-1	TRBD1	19	CASRTATGAGGGVNTEAFF	TGTGCCAGCAGGACAGCGACAGGGGCTGGAGGAGGGGTAAACACTGAAGCTTTCTTT
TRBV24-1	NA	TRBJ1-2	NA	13	CATSDFPSDAYTF	TGTGCCACCAGTGATTTTCCCTCCGATGCCTACACCTTC
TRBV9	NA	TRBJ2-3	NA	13	CASSVDPIHTQYF	TGTGCCAGCAGCGTAGACCCAATCCATACGCAGTATTTT
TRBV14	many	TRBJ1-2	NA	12	CASGPDGYGYTF	TGTGCCAGCGGGCCAGACGGCTATGGCTACACCTTC
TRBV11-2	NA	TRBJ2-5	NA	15	CASSLGISRQETQYF	TGTGCCAGCAGCTTAGGAATCAGCCGCCAAGAGACCCAGTACTTC
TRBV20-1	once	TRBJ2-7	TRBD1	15	CSARGDRIESYEQYF	TGCAGTGCTAGAGGGGACAGGATCGAATCCTACGAGCAGTACTTC
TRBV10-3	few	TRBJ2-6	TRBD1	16	CAIGTAGGSGANVLTF	TGTGCCATCGGGACGGCAGGGGGCTCTGGGGCCAACGTCCTGACTTTC
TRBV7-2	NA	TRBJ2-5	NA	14	CASSVTGTQETQYF	TGTGCCAGCAGCGTTACAGGGACCCAAGAGACCCAGTACTTC
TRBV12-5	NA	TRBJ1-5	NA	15	CASGSKTGCGQPQHF	TGTGCTAGTGGTTCCAAAACAGGGTGCGGTCAGCCCCAGCATTTT
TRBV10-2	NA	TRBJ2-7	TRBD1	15	CASSEPGQGAWEQYF	TGCGCCAGCAGTGAGCCAGGACAGGGGGCCTGGGAGCAGTACTTC
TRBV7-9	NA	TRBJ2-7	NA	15	CASSLVFGGNYEQYF	TGTGCCAGCAGCTTAGTATTTGGGGGGAACTACGAGCAGTACTTC
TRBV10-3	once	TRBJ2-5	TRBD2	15	CAISEATSVGGTQYF	TGTGCCATCAGTGAAGCGACTAGCGTTGGTGGGACCCAGTACTTC
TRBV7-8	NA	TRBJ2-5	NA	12	CASSQTTETQYF	TGTGCCAGCAGCCAGACTACGGAGACCCAGTACTTC
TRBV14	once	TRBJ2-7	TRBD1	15	CASSLAGTGPNEQYF	TGTGCCAGCAGCCTGGCCGGGACAGGGCCCAACGAGCAGTACTTC
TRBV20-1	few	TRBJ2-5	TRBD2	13	CSVTSGGLGTQYF	TGCAGTGTTACTAGCGGGGGGCTAGGGACCCAGTACTTC
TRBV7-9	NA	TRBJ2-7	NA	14	CASSTVGPPYEQYF	TGTGCCAGCAGCACAGTCGGGCCTCCCTACGAGCAGTACTTC
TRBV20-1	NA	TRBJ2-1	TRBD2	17	CSARDPRKRGAYNEQFF	TGCAGTGCTAGAGACCCTCGAAAGCGGGGGGCCTACAATGAGCAGTTCTTC
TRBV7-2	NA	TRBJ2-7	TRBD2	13	CASSLRGENEQYF	TGTGCCAGCAGCTTACGGGGGGAGAACGAGCAGTACTTC
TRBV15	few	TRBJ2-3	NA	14	CAIPGTLGTDTQYF	TGTGCCATTCCCGGGACCCTTGGCACAGATACGCAGTATTTT
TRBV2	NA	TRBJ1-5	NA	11	CASRYNQPQHF	TGTGCCAGCAGATACAATCAGCCCCAGCATTTT
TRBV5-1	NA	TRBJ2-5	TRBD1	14	CASSPRDREETQYF	TGCGCCAGCAGCCCCCGGGACAGGGAAGAGACCCAGTACTTC
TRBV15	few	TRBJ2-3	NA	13	CATSPSSPYAQYF	TGTGCCACCAGCCCTTCCAGTCCATACGCGCAGTATTTT
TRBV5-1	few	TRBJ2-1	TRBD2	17	CASSLARGAGPYNEQFF	TGCGCCAGCAGCTTGGCCCGGGGAGCGGGGCCTTACAATGAGCAGTTCTTC
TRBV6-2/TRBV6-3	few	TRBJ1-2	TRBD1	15	CASTLRGRGHNGYTF	TGTGCCAGCACCCTCAGAGGCAGGGGGCACAATGGCTACACCTTC